This TCR beta chain originates from a study of blood T cell repertoires in COVID-19. This CDR3 is built from 18 residues. Produced via immunoSEQ multiplex PCR; TCRdb's table is partial and in-frame only. The data hold under 250,000 clones, with roughly 87% observed a single time. Two negative PCRs, clearance, or symptom resolution had been documented for recovered Cohort 3 donors. The TCR sequence derives from a man between 25 and 39 years old who had recovered from COVID-19. The sample consisted of PBMCs or T cells enriched from blood (not recorded which). This chain joins TRBV21-1 and TRBJ1-1; the table's D call, TRBD1, was not checked against the DNA. TRBV21-1 is designated a pseudogene. The CDR3 sequence is CASSNREPYRGHSDEAFF. In nucleotides, the CDR3 is TGTGCCAGCAGCAATCGGGAGCCCTACAGGGGGCATTCCGACGAAGCTTTCTTT.